Each of the 18 T cell receptor beta chains below was sequenced from the same sample in a study of beta chain features in type 1 diabetes. Whole-study results and caveats: Within each of all four CD4+ subsets, Type 1 diabetes patients had TCRB CDR3s that were moderately but significantly shorter.

Sequencing targeted expressed TCRB transcripts, as all isolated RNA had been reverse transcribed. Data came from immunoSEQ multiplex PCR; TCRdb stores just in-frame clones and leaves some out. The sample has 300,000 to 450,000 clones; approximately 12% are singletons. Their target antigens are unknown. Sequences were obtained from naive CD4+ T cells from blood. Receptors originate from a woman between 18 and 29 years old with type 1 diabetes.

The chain uses TRBV11-2 and TRBJ2-2, with 8 bases identical to TRBD1. V lost 7 bases, J lost 5 bases, and 3 bases stayed unmatched. The CDR3 contains 13 residues. Germline V gene sequence: CDR1 SGHAT, CDR2 FQNNGV. Written as DNA, the CDR3 is TGTGCCAGCAACACAGGGGGGACCGGGGAGCTGTTTTTT. This codes for CASNTGGTGELFF.

Only a few counts were recorded for this clone. The chain couples TRBV15 to TRBJ2-7, with a weak D call TRBD1 (5 bases). Germline CDR1 reads LNHNV; CDR2 reads YYDKDF (reference sequence). The CDR3 loop spans 14 amino acids. Trimming stripped 3 bases from V and 4 bases from J, with 13 bases between. CDR3 DNA: TGTGCCACCAGCAGGTCGGCAGGGTTGTACGAGCAGTACTTC. The encoded protein is CATSRSAGLYEQYF.

The chain recombines TRBV18 with TRBJ2-1; D possibly corresponds to TRBD2 (6 bases). The CDR3 length is 15 residues. V dropped 3 bases and J dropped 0 bases, with 9 bases sitting between them. Germline-derived CDR1 and CDR2 are KGHSH and LQKENI. Here the CDR3 DNA reads TGTGCCAGCTCACCCCTCGGGAGCTCCTACAATGAGCAGTTCTTC. Its protein is CASSPLGSSYNEQFF.

The chain carries TRBV19 and TRBJ2-3; D perhaps matches TRBD1 (6 bases). Trimming took off 3 bases at V and 2 bases at J, with 9 bases between the two ends. This CDR3 has 14 amino acids. Germline loops: CDR1 LNHDA, CDR2 SQIVND (reference sequence). The CDR3 sequence: CASSMGQYTDTQYF. CDR3 nucleotide sequence: TGTGCCAGTAGTATGGGACAATACACAGATACGCAGTATTTT. The full variable domain, completed using reference TRBV19 and TRBJ2-3, is DGGITQSPKYLFRKEGQNVTLSCEQNLNHDAMYWYRQDPGQGLRLIYYSQIVNDFQKGDIAEGYSVSREKKESFPLTVTSAQKNPTAFYLCASSMGQYTDTQYFGPGTRLTVL.

This clone was observed a handful of times. The rearrangement uses TRBV7-9 and TRBJ1-1; 7 bases line up with TRBD1. This CDR3 has 15 residues. Germline values: CDR1 SEHNR, CDR2 FQNEAQ (reference sequence). J gave up 0 bases and V 8 bases, and 9 bases lay outside the gene matches. The CDR3 region is CASGSQGEMNTEAFF. The CDR3 nucleotides read TGTGCCAGCGGGTCCCAGGGGGAGATGAACACTGAAGCTTTCTTT. The complete variable domain, with remaining parts taken from reference TRBV7-9 and TRBJ1-1, reads DTGVSQNPRHKITKRGQNVTFRCDPISEHNRLYWYRQTLGQGPEFLTYFQNEAQLEKSRLLSDRFSAERPKGSFSTLEIQRTEQGDSAMYLCASGSQGEMNTEAFFGQGTRLTVV.

This clone was detected a few times. The chain couples TRBV19 to TRBJ2-2; a possible D gene is TRBD2 (6 bases). Trimming pared 5 bases from V and 5 bases from J, leaving 12 bases between. The CDR3 is made up of 14 amino acids. CDR1 LNHDA and CDR2 SQIVND come from the germline V gene (reference sequence). CDR3 region: CASSSTSGTGELFF. The DNA of the CDR3 is TGTGCCAGTAGTTCCACCAGCGGGACCGGGGAGCTGTTTTTT.

This clone has a handful of counts. The chain is built from TRBV10-3 and TRBJ2-1; the D is unclear. V gave up 7 bases and J gave up 4 bases, with 8 bases separating them. Germline lookup yields CDR1 ENHRY and CDR2 SYGVKD. There are 12 residues in the CDR3. CDR3 bases: TGTGCCATCACTGGCGGATACAATGAGCAGTTCTTC. It codes for CAITGGYNEQFF.

The rearrangement uses TRBV4-2 and TRBJ2-3, with a weak D call TRBD2 (6 bases). V was shortened by 3 bases and J by 1 base, with 11 bases between the two germline ends. This CDR3 spans 15 amino acids. Germline CDR1 LGHNA, CDR2 YNFKEQ. CDR3 sequence: CASSHPGGGTDTQYF. As DNA, the CDR3 is TGTGCCAGCAGCCACCCCGGGGGAGGCACAGATACGCAGTATTTT.

This clone occurred a few times. CDR3 amino acids: CASTPLGRRSYNEQFF. CDR3 bases: TGTGCCAGCACACCACTGGGGCGTCGCTCCTACAATGAGCAGTTCTTC. V and J are TRBV28 and TRBJ2-1, with D tentatively TRBD1 (5 bases). The CDR3 extends over 16 amino acids. CDR1 MDHEN and CDR2 SYDVKM come from the germline V gene. V was pared by 7 bases and J by 0 bases, with 16 bases between.

This clone has more than one count but fewer than ten. This rearrangement joins TRBV7-9 to TRBJ2-7; D is perhaps TRBD1 (5 bases). V dropped 0 bases and J dropped 0 bases, with 9 bases sitting between them. The V gene's germline CDR1 is SEHNR and CDR2 FQNEAQ (reference sequence). The CDR3 covers 15 residues. As DNA, the CDR3 is TGTGCCAGCAGCTTAGCGGCAGGGCCCTCCTACGAGCAGTACTTC. Its protein product is CASSLAAGPSYEQYF. The variable domain in full, completed from reference TRBV7-9 and TRBJ2-7, reads DTGVSQNPRHKITKRGQNVTFRCDPISEHNRLYWYRQTLGQGPEFLTYFQNEAQLEKSRLLSDRFSAERPKGSFSTLEIQRTEQGDSAMYLCASSLAAGPSYEQYFGPGTRLTVT.

This clone was seen only a few times. The chain joins TRBV29-1 to TRBJ1-1, with D perhaps matching TRBD1 (6 bases). This CDR3 has 14 residues. Germline assignment: CDR1 SQVTM and CDR2 ANQGSEA. Trimming left V 4 bases short and J 1 base short, with 13 bases between. CDR3 residues: CSVVVQGTNTEAFF. Here the CDR3 DNA reads TGCAGCGTTGTGGTGCAGGGGACGAACACTGAAGCTTTCTTT. Full variable domain (missing parts from reference TRBV29-1 and TRBJ1-1): SAVISQKPSRDICQRGTSLTIQCQVDSQVTMMFWYRQQPGQSLTLIATANQGSEATYESGFVIDKFPISRPNLTFSTLTVSNMSPEDSSIYLCSVVVQGTNTEAFFGQGTRLTVV.

This clone appeared a few times. This sequence joins TRBV5-4 and TRBJ1-1, with D perhaps matching TRBD1 (6 bases). The CDR3 runs to 16 residues. From germline, CDR1 is SGHNT and CDR2 YYREEE (reference sequence). V gave up 6 bases and J gave up 4 bases, with 22 bases separating them. The CDR3 DNA sequence: TGTGCCAGCATCCCCGGCGGCGGGGGGCGTAGCACTGAAGCTTTCTTT. The encoded protein is CASIPGGGGRSTEAFF.

This clone came up a few times. This chain uses TRBV30 with TRBJ2-3; 8 positions agree with TRBD2. V shed 3 bases and J 4 bases; nucleotides not matched to a gene: 9. Germline V gene sequence: CDR1 GTSNPN, CDR2 SVGIG (reference sequence). The CDR3 has 15 residues. Written as DNA, the CDR3 is TGTGCCTGGAGCGCCCTGGGGACTAGAGCAGATACGCAGTATTTT. Its translation is CAWSALGTRADTQYF.

Only a few counts were recorded for this clone. The CDR3 DNA sequence: TGCAGTGCGAACAGGCTCGGGGAGCTGTTTTTT. It translates to CSANRLGELFF. This chain joins TRBV20-1 and TRBJ2-2, with TRBD1 as a possible D gene (5 bases). This CDR3 is built from 11 residues. V lost 6 bases and J 7 bases, leaving 9 bases between the germline ends. Looked up from germline, CDR1 is DFQATT and CDR2 is SNEGSKA (reference sequence).

In its sample, this clone was seen once. V and J are TRBV4-3 and TRBJ1-4; no reliable D call. Trimming left V 2 bases short and J 12 bases short, with 10 bases between. The CDR3 is 12 amino acids. Germline CDR1 reads LGHNA; CDR2 reads YSLEER. In DNA form, the CDR3 reads TGCGCCAGCAGCCAATTCGGTAATGAACTGTTTTTT. As protein: CASSQFGNELFF.

This clone was counted a few times. This rearrangement joins TRBV7-2 to TRBJ1-1; a possible D gene is TRBD1 (6 bases). Germline V gene sequence: CDR1 SGHTA, CDR2 FQGNSA. Between the trimmed V and J ends, which lost 1 base and 10 bases, there was a span of 16 bases. This CDR3 has 14 residues. CDR3 nucleotide sequence: TGTGCCAGCAGCTTAGACAGGGCTAACCGTGTAGCTTTCTTT. Its translation: CASSLDRANRVAFF.

The chain carries TRBV11-2 and TRBJ2-1, with D unclear. The CDR3 spans 12 residues. Trimming removed 5 bases from V and 6 bases from J, with 8 bases in between. CDR1 and CDR2 (germline): SGHAT, FQNNGV. The CDR3 sequence is CASSKNFNEQFF. CDR3 nucleotides: TGTGCCAGCAGCAAAAACTTCAATGAGCAGTTCTTC.

CDR3 coding DNA: TGTGCCAGCAGCCCAGCCGGGGTCGGCACTGAAGCTTTCTTT. Residues: CASSPAGVGTEAFF. The genes are TRBV7-9 and TRBJ1-1; D not certain. Germline V CDR1 and CDR2: SEHNR, FQNEAQ (reference sequence). This CDR3 has 14 residues. V lost 5 bases, J lost 4 bases, and 14 bases lay in between.